A single sample is the source of the 15 T cell receptor beta chains below, sequenced in a study of T cell changes during pregnancy in multiple sclerosis. Clones were read by immunoSEQ multiplex PCR, and TCRdb kept only the in-frame ones, dropping some. The sample consists of tens of thousands of clones, roughly nine tenths of them appearing once. Sequenced here: peripheral blood, sampled before pregnancy. Receptors were obtained from a female donor with multiple sclerosis, enrolled in a pregnancy study.

The genes are TRBV29-1 and TRBJ1-4; 7 positions agree with TRBD1. V was pared by 7 bases and J by 2 bases, with 4 bases of the junction left unmatched. Germline CDR1 is SQVTM and CDR2 is ANQGSEA. The CDR3 spans 13 residues. CDR3 in DNA: TGCAGCGCCCAGGGACAGACTAATGAAAAACTGTTTTTT. It is translated as CSAQGQTNEKLFF.

The chain links TRBV2 to TRBJ2-5, with unresolved D. The J call may not be correct, given that the DNA end is closer to TRBJ2-7. Germline lookup yields CDR1 SNHLY and CDR2 FYNNEI. The CDR3 extends over 12 amino acids. The CDR3 nucleotides read TGTGCCAGCAGTGGTGCTGCATACGAGCAGTACTTC. This encodes CASSGAAYEQYF.

The gene calls are TRBV9 and TRBJ2-6; 9 bases line up with TRBD1. The CDR3 runs 18 residues. From germline, CDR1 is SGDLS and CDR2 YYNGEE. V trimming: 2 bases; J trimming: 0 bases; junction bases outside the gene matches: 6. CDR3 region: CASSVGQGLSSGANVLTF. The CDR3 nucleotides read TGTGCCAGCAGCGTCGGACAGGGGCTTAGCTCTGGGGCCAACGTCCTGACTTTC. The full variable domain, in which reference TRBV9 and TRBJ2-6 provide the parts outside the CDR3, is DSGVTQTPKHLITATGQRVTLRCSPRSGDLSVYWYQQSLDQGLQFLIQYYNGEERAKGNILERFSAQQFPDLHSELNLSSLELGDSALYFCASSVGQGLSSGANVLTFGAGSRLTVL.

CDR3 nucleotide sequence: TGCGCCAGCAGTGACCGGGAAAGAAGGAAGACCCAGTACTTC. This codes for CASSDRERRKTQYF. The chain couples TRBV10-2 to TRBJ2-5; a possible D gene is TRBD2 (5 bases). The germline V and J ends were trimmed by 3 bases and 6 bases, with 14 bases remaining between them. Per the germline V gene, CDR1 is WSHSY and CDR2 is SAAADI. The length of the CDR3 is 14 residues.

The rearrangement joins TRBV5-1 to TRBJ1-2, with TRBD1 matching 8 bases. CDR3 size: 14 residues. Trimming removed 4 bases from V and 2 bases from J; junction bases left unmatched: 4. In germline, CDR1 is SGHRS, CDR2 YFSETQ. CDR3 in DNA: TGCGCCAGCAGCCCCGGACAGGGAAACTATGGCTACACCTTC. Its translation is CASSPGQGNYGYTF.

J is TRBJ2-7 and V is TRBV18, with D possibly TRBD2 on 5 matching bases. This CDR3 contains 14 residues. V lost 2 bases to trimming and J lost 3 bases, with 11 bases between them. CDR1 and CDR2 (germline): KGHSH, LQKENI. CDR3: CASSPGLALYEQYF. CDR3 nucleotide sequence: TGTGCCAGCTCACCAGGGCTAGCCCTCTACGAGCAGTACTTC. Filled out from reference TRBV18 and TRBJ2-7, the complete variable domain reads NAGVMQNPRHLVRRRGQEARLRCSPMKGHSHVYWYRQLPEEGLKFMVYLQKENIIDESGMPKERFSAEFPKEGPSILRIQQVVRGDSAAYFCASSPGLALYEQYFGPGTRLTVT.

This sequence joins TRBV7-2 and TRBJ2-1; 7 bases match TRBD2. Germline V lookup: CDR1 SGHTA, CDR2 FQGNSA. The J segment lost 0 bases and the V segment lost 3 bases, leaving 2 bases of the junction unmatched. The CDR3 has 15 residues. For the CDR3, the DNA is TGTGCCAGCAGCTTGCTAGCGGACTCCTACAATGAGCAGTTCTTC. Amino acids: CASSLLADSYNEQFF.

The chain uses TRBV6-1 and TRBJ2-5, with TRBD2 identical over 7 bases. Looked up from germline, CDR1 is MNHNS and CDR2 is SASEGT. There are 14 residues in the CDR3. J lost 4 bases, V lost 1 base, and 3 bases had no gene match. The DNA of the CDR3 is TGTGCCAGCAGTGAAGGGGCGGGAGCAGAGACCCAGTACTTC. This gives the protein CASSEGAGAETQYF.

This rearrangement joins TRBV29-1 to TRBJ2-1; TRBD2 matches 13 bases. The germline gives CDR1 SQVTM, CDR2 ANQGSEA. This CDR3 has 14 residues. The trim removed 7 bases at V and 8 bases at J, leaving 8 bases unmatched. The CDR3 coding sequence is TGCAGCGGGATGACTAGCGGGAGGTTAGATGAGCAGTTCTTC. Translation: CSGMTSGRLDEQFF.

This clone has only a few counts. The chain has TRBV11-1 and TRBJ2-5, with 11 bases matching TRBD2. The ends lost 1 base at V and 0 bases at J; junction bases unmatched: 1. The CDR3 loop spans 16 amino acids. Looked up from germline, CDR1 is SGHAT and CDR2 is FQDESV (reference sequence). CDR3 amino acids: CASSLGTSGYQETQYF. The DNA of the CDR3 is TGTGCCAGCAGCTTAGGGACTAGCGGGTACCAAGAGACCCAGTACTTC.

The chain couples TRBV11-2 to TRBJ1-2, with 9 bases matching TRBD1. CDR1 is SGHAT, CDR2 FQNNGV, per germline. The CDR3 consists of 14 residues. The V segment lost 2 bases and the J segment 8 bases; nucleotides outside the gene matches: 6. This chain's CDR3 is CASSLHRGQVGYTF. The DNA for the CDR3 is TGTGCCAGCAGCTTACACAGGGGGCAGGTCGGCTACACCTTC.

The chain uses TRBV19 and TRBJ2-7; 7 bases agree with TRBD2. CDR1 and CDR2 (germline): LNHDA, SQIVND (reference sequence). V shed 1 base and J 2 bases; nucleotides not matched to a gene: 5. The CDR3 is 15 amino acids. Here the CDR3 reads CASSIATSEPYEQYF. The CDR3 nucleotides are TGTGCCAGTAGTATAGCCACTAGCGAACCCTACGAGCAGTACTTC.

The rearrangement joins TRBV29-1 to TRBJ2-6; D ambiguous. Germline V CDR1 and CDR2: SQVTM, ANQGSEA. V was pared by 6 bases and J by 0 bases, with 9 bases between. The CDR3 is made up of 14 amino acids. CDR3 in DNA: TGCAGCGTAACGCCAGGCTCTGGGGCCAACGTCCTGACTTTC. Translating gives CSVTPGSGANVLTF.

V is TRBV5-1 and J is TRBJ2-7; 10 bases fit TRBD2. The CDR3 is 14 amino acids. Germline V gene data show CDR1 as SGHRS and CDR2 as YFSETQ. The trim removed 5 bases at V and 6 bases at J, leaving 8 bases unmatched. The CDR3 is CASRVLAGGPEQYF. The CDR3 bases are TGCGCCAGCAGGGTTTTAGCGGGAGGACCCGAGCAGTACTTC. Supplemented by reference TRBV5-1 and TRBJ2-7, the full variable domain reads KAGVTQTPRYLIKTRGQQVTLSCSPISGHRSVSWYQQTPGQGLQFLFEYFSETQRNKGNFPGRFSGRQFSNSRSEMNVSTLELGDSALYLCASRVLAGGPEQYFGPGTRLTVT.

The chain employs TRBV18 and TRBJ2-5, with D possibly being TRBD2 (5 bases). The V gene lost 1 base and the J gene lost 0 bases, with 9 bases spanning the gap. Germline-derived CDR1 and CDR2 are KGHSH and LQKENI. The length of the CDR3 is 15 residues. CDR3 loop: CASSPRSGNQETQYF. The CDR3, as DNA: TGTGCCAGCTCACCACGTTCCGGGAACCAAGAGACCCAGTACTTC.